The 11 T cell receptor beta chains presented below share a single source sample, sequenced in a study of blood T cell repertoires in COVID-19. Assay used: immunoSEQ multiplex PCR; TCRdb lists only in-frame clones, some missing. The sample has about 200,000 clones; about 88% are singletons. Material: peripheral blood. The source is a man aged 45-65 years with COVID-19, enrolled during active disease.

The gene calls are TRBV7-6 and TRBJ2-3, with 11 nucleotides matching TRBD2. With 8 bases clipped from V and 6 bases from J, the junction kept 10 bases outside the gene matches. CDR3 length: 15 amino acids. Germline values: CDR1 SGHVS, CDR2 FNYEAQ. The DNA of the CDR3 is TGTGCCAGCTCCTTACTAGCGGGAGTTCCCGATACGCAGTATTTT. Protein product: CASSLLAGVPDTQYF.

The chain combines TRBV6-1 with TRBJ2-3; maybe TRBD2 (7 bases). Trimming removed 4 bases at V and 4 bases at J, with 18 bases between. Germline V CDR1 and CDR2: MNHNS, SASEGT. This CDR3 comprises 16 residues. The CDR3 nucleotides are TGTGCCAGCAGTGTGGGTGGGGGGGCAATGGCAGATACGCAGTATTTT. It yields the protein CASSVGGGAMADTQYF.

The sample holds one count of this clone. CDR3 nucleotide sequence: TGTGCCAGCAGCTTTACCGGGACAGGGGTTTCTGGCTACACCTTC. It codes for CASSFTGTGVSGYTF. The chain has TRBV9 and TRBJ1-2; 10 positions match TRBD1. The V and J ends lost 4 bases and 7 bases, in that order; junction bases with no gene match: 10. CDR1 and CDR2 (germline): SGDLS, YYNGEE. The CDR3 is 15 amino acids.

The table lists this clone with many counts. The rearrangement links TRBV5-4 to TRBJ2-7, with a weak D call TRBD2 (5 bases). Germline V gene sequence: CDR1 SGHNT, CDR2 YYREEE (reference sequence). The CDR3 spans 18 residues. Deletions cut 0 bases from V and 4 bases from J, with 23 bases between. The CDR3 DNA follows: TGTGCCAGCAGCTTGGATGGACTGTGGGGTCGAACTGTTTACGAGCAGTACTTC. Translation gives CASSLDGLWGRTVYEQYF.

The chain recombines TRBV4-2 with TRBJ2-7; D ambiguous. Looked up from germline, CDR1 is LGHNA and CDR2 is YNFKEQ. Trimming shortened V by 0 bases and J by 5 bases, and 11 bases separated the two germline ends. The CDR3 consists of 14 residues. CDR3 DNA sequence: TGTGCCAGCAGCCAAGAGAGGTCCAGCCACGAGCAGTACTTC. Protein sequence: CASSQERSSHEQYF.

This chain joins TRBV30 and TRBJ1-5; D possibly corresponds to TRBD1 (6 bases). The CDR3 runs 15 residues. Trimming took 0 bases from V and 3 from J, leaving 12 bases between them. In germline, CDR1 is GTSNPN, CDR2 SVGIG (reference sequence). CDR3 protein: CAWSVQGRVNQPQHF. The CDR3 nucleotides read TGTGCCTGGAGTGTACAGGGCAGGGTCAATCAGCCCCAGCATTTT.

The chain carries TRBV9 and TRBJ1-2; 8 bases are shared with TRBD1. Per the germline V gene, CDR1 is SGDLS and CDR2 is YYNGEE. V shed 4 bases, J shed 7 bases, and the junction held 21 bases outside the gene matches. The CDR3 spans 18 residues. The CDR3 region is CASSRGTGTGPTMSGYTF. The CDR3 DNA reads as TGTGCCAGCAGCCGGGGGACCGGGACAGGCCCCACGATGAGTGGCTACACCTTC.

This chain connects TRBV7-9 to TRBJ2-5; 12 bases align to TRBD2. After removal of 3 bases from V and 10 bases from J, the junction contained 3 bases not matched to a gene. The CDR3 extends over 13 amino acids. The germline CDR1 and CDR2 sequences are SEHNR and FQNEAQ (reference sequence). CDR3 region: CASSLRTSGDQYF. In nucleotides, the CDR3 is TGTGCCAGCAGCTTGCGGACTAGCGGGGACCAGTACTTC.

With regard to this clone: Other DNA sequences of this sample code for an identical CDR3. This sequence joins TRBV18 and TRBJ2-3; D not certain. The CDR3 is made up of 13 amino acids. Per germline, CDR1 KGHSH and CDR2 LQKENI. The ends were cut back, 3 bases at V and 0 bases at J, with 4 bases in the middle. CDR3 loop: CASSPPSTDTQYF. CDR3 coding DNA: TGTGCCAGCTCACCCCCAAGCACAGATACGCAGTATTTT.

This rearrangement joins TRBV5-8 to TRBJ2-1, with D perhaps TRBD2 (7 bases). The CDR3 covers 14 residues. V was pared by 4 bases and J by 8 bases, with 16 bases between. Germline V gene sequence: CDR1 SGHTS, CDR2 YDEGEE. The CDR3 loop reads CASSGTWGGDEQFF. CDR3 in DNA: TGTGCCAGCAGCGGGACATGGGGGGGGGATGAGCAGTTCTTC.

The rearrangement links TRBV5-4 to TRBJ1-1; 8 bases line up with TRBD1. Germline V lookup: CDR1 SGHNT, CDR2 YYREEE (reference sequence). Unmatched junction bases numbered 6, after V lost 4 bases and J lost 7 bases. The CDR3 spans 13 residues. The CDR3 here is CASSLTGVDEAFF. The CDR3 nucleotides read TGTGCCAGCAGCCTGACAGGGGTAGATGAAGCTTTCTTT.